These 26 T cell receptor beta chains were sequenced from one sample in a study of OX40 agonist ivuxolimab in advanced cancers. TCRdb's copy holds only in-frame clones and misses some; the assay was immunoSEQ multiplex PCR. The sample has 45,000 to 55,000 clones; around 84% are singletons. The sequences come from CD4+ or CD8+ T cells sorted from blood, collected in a trial of the OX40 agonist ivuxolimab. The receptors were sampled from an adult with an advanced solid tumor such as melanoma, head and neck, liver or kidney cancer.

The chain uses TRBV28 and TRBJ1-2; D is unresolved. Trimming cost V 3 bases and J 8 bases, with 13 bases left between them. CDR3 length: 13 amino acids. Germline lookup yields CDR1 MDHEN and CDR2 SYDVKM. CDR3 DNA sequence: TGTGCCAGCAGTTTGTGGGAGAAGGAAGGCTACACCTTC. It is translated as CASSLWEKEGYTF.

The gene calls are TRBV7-9 and TRBJ2-5; 7 nucleotides agree with TRBD1. The V segment lost 5 bases and the J segment 4 bases; nucleotides outside the gene matches: 7. The CDR3 extends over 14 amino acids. Germline CDR1 SEHNR, CDR2 FQNEAQ (reference sequence). The CDR3 sequence is CASSDRQGRETQYF. DNA for the CDR3: TGTGCCAGCAGCGATCGACAGGGCCGAGAGACCCAGTACTTC.

The CDR3 loop reads CASSFDGLAGVETQYF. CDR3 in DNA: TGCGCCAGCAGCTTCGATGGACTAGCGGGGGTAGAGACGCAGTATTTT. The chain recombines TRBV5-1 with TRBJ2-3; TRBD2 matches at 13 bases. This CDR3 region has 16 residues. The germline CDR1 and CDR2 sequences are SGHRS and YFSETQ. Trimming took 2 bases from V and 9 from J; bases not matched to a gene: 9.

V and J are TRBV27 and TRBJ1-1, with D unclear. The V end lost 3 bases, the J end lost 6 bases, and 14 bases lay between the germline ends. CDR1 MNHEY and CDR2 SMNVEV come from the germline V gene (reference sequence). This CDR3 contains 14 residues. The CDR3 here is CASSLTTRTPEAFF. The CDR3 DNA reads TGTGCCAGCAGTTTGACTACCAGGACCCCTGAAGCTTTCTTT.

This clone has only one observation. V gene TRBV5-1 combines with J gene TRBJ1-1; 7 nucleotides match TRBD1. V dropped 4 bases and J dropped 6; count of bases not matched to a gene: 9. The CDR3 consists of 14 residues. Germline lookup yields CDR1 SGHRS and CDR2 YFSETQ. This CDR3 reads CASSLTTGEAEAFF. The CDR3 DNA sequence: TGCGCCAGCAGCCTGACTACAGGGGAGGCTGAAGCTTTCTTT. The variable domain in full, completed from reference TRBV5-1 and TRBJ1-1, reads KAGVTQTPRYLIKTRGQQVTLSCSPISGHRSVSWYQQTPGQGLQFLFEYFSETQRNKGNFPGRFSGRQFSNSRSEMNVSTLELGDSALYLCASSLTTGEAEAFFGQGTRLTVV.

The gene calls are TRBV7-8 and TRBJ1-4; 7 bases map to TRBD1. The CDR3 has 15 amino acids. J gave up 2 bases and V 1 base, and 1 base lay outside the gene matches. Germline V gene data show CDR1 as SGHVS and CDR2 as FQNEAQ. CDR3 DNA: TGTGCCAGCAGCTTAGACAGGGGCACTAATGAAAAACTGTTTTTT. It encodes CASSLDRGTNEKLFF. Variable domain in full (rest from reference TRBV7-8 and TRBJ1-4): GAGVSQSPRYKVAKRGQDVALRCDPISGHVSLFWYQQALGQGPEFLTYFQNEAQLDKSGLPSDRFFAERPEGSVSTLKIQRTQQEDSAVYLCASSLDRGTNEKLFFGSGTQLSVL.

This chain uses TRBV5-1 with TRBJ2-7; a weak D match, TRBD2 (6 bases). CDR1 SGHRS and CDR2 YFSETQ come from the germline V gene. This CDR3 contains 16 residues. Trimming removed 1 base at V and 11 bases at J, with 25 bases between. DNA of the CDR3: TGCGCCAGCAGCTTGACTTTAGGGACTCCTAGTCCTACGAAGTACTTC. Amino acid sequence: CASSLTLGTPSPTKYF.

The J gene is TRBJ2-5, the V gene TRBV6-1; 12 bases are a match to TRBD2. From germline, CDR1 is MNHNS and CDR2 SASEGT. V lost 7 bases, J lost 1 base, and 1 base stayed unmatched. This CDR3 is 14 amino acids long. The CDR3 protein is CASMTSGGQETQYF. CDR3 bases: TGTGCCAGCATGACTAGCGGGGGCCAAGAGACCCAGTACTTC.

The chain uses TRBV7-8 and TRBJ2-7; no clear D. The CDR3 has 12 residues. V gave up 5 bases and J gave up 5 bases, with 10 bases separating them. Germline lookup yields CDR1 SGHVS and CDR2 FQNEAQ. This CDR3 is CASSVQDHEQYF. DNA of the CDR3: TGTGCCAGCAGCGTTCAGGACCACGAGCAGTACTTC.

This clone was observed a single time. The chain has TRBV9 and TRBJ2-3; no clear D. Germline V gene data show CDR1 as SGDLS and CDR2 as YYNGEE. The V and J ends lost 2 bases and 9 bases respectively, with 13 bases between them. The CDR3 extends over 13 amino acids. The CDR3 protein is CASSVGASKTQYF. CDR3 coding DNA: TGTGCCAGCAGCGTCGGCGCTTCGAAAACGCAGTATTTT.

V gene TRBV6-5 combines with J gene TRBJ1-1; D is uncertain. Germline V gene data show CDR1 as MNHEY and CDR2 as SVGAGI. V was pared by 5 bases and J by 1 base, with 2 bases between. The CDR3 runs to 11 residues. CDR3 nucleotide sequence: TGTGCCAGCAGTGAGAACACTGAAGCTTTCTTT. Encoded protein: CASSENTEAFF.

The rearrangement links TRBV7-8 to TRBJ2-7; 8 positions agree with TRBD2. This CDR3 has 17 amino acids. Trimming removed 5 bases from V and 6 bases from J; junction bases left unmatched: 18. CDR1 is SGHVS, CDR2 FQNEAQ, per germline. This chain's CDR3 is CASSPRRVLAGRGEQYF. CDR3 bases: TGTGCCAGCAGCCCCCGGCGGGTGTTAGCGGGAAGGGGCGAGCAGTACTTC. Filled out from reference TRBV7-8 and TRBJ2-7, the complete variable domain reads GAGVSQSPRYKVAKRGQDVALRCDPISGHVSLFWYQQALGQGPEFLTYFQNEAQLDKSGLPSDRFFAERPEGSVSTLKIQRTQQEDSAVYLCASSPRRVLAGRGEQYFGPGTRLTVT.

This chain uses TRBV19 with TRBJ2-3; D is possibly TRBD1 (6 bases). Trimming took 4 bases from V and 0 from J, leaving 8 bases between them. CDR3 length equals 14 residues. Per the germline V gene, CDR1 is LNHDA and CDR2 is SQIVND (reference sequence). This CDR3 is CASSNRASTDTQYF. The CDR3 DNA sequence: TGTGCCAGTAGTAACAGGGCCAGCACAGATACGCAGTATTTT.

J is TRBJ2-3 and V is TRBV6-5; unclear D gene. The CDR3 totals 11 residues. Trimming pared 7 bases from V and 6 bases from J, leaving 8 bases between. CDR1 MNHEY and CDR2 SVGAGI come from the germline V gene. CDR3 coding DNA: TGTGCCAGCACGCGCTACGATACGCAGTATTTT. Translation: CASTRYDTQYF.

The J gene is TRBJ2-5, the V gene TRBV18, with TRBD1 matching 7 bases. V lost 3 bases, J lost 3 bases, and 4 bases stayed unmatched. The CDR3 has 14 amino acids. CDR1 and CDR2 (germline): KGHSH, LQKENI. The CDR3 is CASSPGQLKETQYF. The CDR3 DNA is TGTGCCAGCTCACCGGGACAGTTGAAAGAGACCCAGTACTTC.

This clone showed up just a few times. V and J are TRBV5-5 and TRBJ1-1, with D unclear. Trimming pared 3 bases from V and 1 base from J, leaving 7 bases between. The CDR3 is 13 amino acids. Germline assignment: CDR1 SGHKS and CDR2 YYEKEE (reference sequence). Written as DNA, the CDR3 is TGTGCCAGCAGCTACTTACAGAACACTGAAGCTTTCTTT. Translated: CASSYLQNTEAFF.

This chain joins TRBV7-8 and TRBJ2-5; 7 positions agree with TRBD1. V trimming: 1 base; J trimming: 2 bases; junction bases outside the gene matches: 1. Germline V gene lookup returns CDR1 SGHVS and CDR2 FQNEAQ. CDR3 length: 14 residues. The CDR3, as DNA: TGTGCCAGCAGCTTAGGGGACAGTCAAGAGACCCAGTACTTC. As protein: CASSLGDSQETQYF. Full variable domain (outside the CDR3, taken from reference TRBV7-8 and TRBJ2-5): GAGVSQSPRYKVAKRGQDVALRCDPISGHVSLFWYQQALGQGPEFLTYFQNEAQLDKSGLPSDRFFAERPEGSVSTLKIQRTQQEDSAVYLCASSLGDSQETQYFGPGTRLLVL.

The chain links TRBV5-4 to TRBJ1-6; no firm D call. The CDR3 is 13 residues long. V lost 1 base and J lost 8, with 7 bases in between. Germline loops: CDR1 SGHNT, CDR2 YYREEE (reference sequence). The CDR3 sequence is CASSLYFDSPLHF. CDR3 sequence (DNA): TGTGCCAGCAGCTTGTACTTCGATTCACCCCTCCACTTT.

V gene TRBV15 combines with J gene TRBJ2-7; tentatively, D is TRBD2 (5 bases). Germline CDR1 is LNHNV and CDR2 is YYDKDF (reference sequence). CDR3 length: 15 amino acids. V was clipped by 2 bases and J by 7 bases, with 18 bases between them. CDR3 nucleotide sequence: TGTGCCACCAGCAGACTGAGGGCCCAGTCCTGGGAGCAGTACTTC. This codes for CATSRLRAQSWEQYF.

This clone appeared a single time. The chain uses TRBV4-3 and TRBJ1-1; perhaps TRBD1 as D (5 bases). The V and J ends lost 4 bases and 1 base respectively, with 13 bases between them. The CDR3 consists of 15 residues. Looked up from germline, CDR1 is LGHNA and CDR2 is YSLEER. CDR3 DNA sequence: TGCGCCAGCAGCCGCCTTGGGGGTGGGAACACTGAAGCTTTCTTT. This codes for CASSRLGGGNTEAFF.

The rearrangement links TRBV7-2 to TRBJ2-3; D gene unclear. CDR3 length equals 13 residues. The V and J ends lost 7 bases and 5 bases respectively, with 13 bases between them. Per the germline V gene, CDR1 is SGHTA and CDR2 is FQGNSA. CDR3: CASNLIPGDTQYF. CDR3 bases: TGTGCCAGCAACCTCATTCCGGGAGATACGCAGTATTTT.

The gene calls are TRBV30 and TRBJ2-3; 14 nucleotides match TRBD2. V gave up 1 base and J gave up 6 bases; unmatched junction bases: 3. This CDR3 comprises 15 residues. Germline-derived CDR1 and CDR2 are GTSNPN and SVGIG (reference sequence). The CDR3 loop is CAWSGLAGGPDTQYF. The CDR3 DNA follows: TGTGCCTGGAGTGGACTAGCGGGGGGGCCTGATACGCAGTATTTT.

As DNA, the CDR3 is TGTGCCAGCAGCTCCCCCGACAGGGGCGTCTATGGCTACACCTTC. Translating it yields CASSSPDRGVYGYTF. This chain connects TRBV7-3 to TRBJ1-2; 8 bases are a match to TRBD1. The ends lost 4 bases at V and 4 bases at J; junction bases unmatched: 8. This CDR3 has 15 residues. Germline V gives CDR1 SGHTA, CDR2 FQGTGA. The full variable domain, with the rest looked up from reference TRBV7-3 and TRBJ1-2, is GAGVSQTPSNKVTEKGKYVELRCDPISGHTALYWYRQSLGQGPEFLIYFQGTGAADDSGLPNDRFFAVRPEGSVSTLKIQRTERGDSAVYLCASSSPDRGVYGYTFGSGTRLTVV.

V usage is TRBV19 and J usage is TRBJ1-4, with TRBD1 identical over 9 bases. With V trimmed by 8 bases and J by 8 bases, 9 bases remained unmatched. This CDR3 region has 14 residues. CDR1 and CDR2 from the germline V gene are LNHDA and SQIVND (reference sequence). CDR3 in amino acids: CASSNRGQEEKLFF. DNA of the CDR3: TGTGCCAGTTCAAACAGGGGGCAAGAGGAAAAACTGTTTTTT.

The genes are TRBV10-3 and TRBJ2-5, with D maybe TRBD1 (6 bases). Per the germline V gene, CDR1 is ENHRY and CDR2 is SYGVKD. V was pared by 2 bases and J by 0 bases, with 16 bases between. The CDR3 length is 17 residues. DNA of the CDR3: TGTGCCATCAGTGAGCGTAGGGGACACTCGTACCAAGAGACCCAGTACTTC. Protein: CAISERRGHSYQETQYF.

This chain joins TRBV5-1 and TRBJ2-5; 8 bases map to TRBD1. CDR3 length: 18 residues. Germline values: CDR1 SGHRS, CDR2 YFSETQ. The trim removed 4 bases at V and 5 bases at J, leaving 19 bases unmatched. CDR3 sequence: CASSAAQSHRTGTETQYF. In DNA, the CDR3 is TGCGCCAGCAGCGCCGCCCAATCTCACCGGACAGGGACGGAGACCCAGTACTTC.